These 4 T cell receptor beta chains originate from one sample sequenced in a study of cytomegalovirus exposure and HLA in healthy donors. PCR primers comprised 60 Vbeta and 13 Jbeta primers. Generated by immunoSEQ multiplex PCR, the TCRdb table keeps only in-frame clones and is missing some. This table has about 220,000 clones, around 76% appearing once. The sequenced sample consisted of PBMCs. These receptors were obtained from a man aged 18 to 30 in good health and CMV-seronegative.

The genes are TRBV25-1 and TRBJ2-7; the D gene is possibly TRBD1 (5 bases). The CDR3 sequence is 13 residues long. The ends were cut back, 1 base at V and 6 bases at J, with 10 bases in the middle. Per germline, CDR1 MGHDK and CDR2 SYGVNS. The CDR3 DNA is TGTGCCAGCAGTGAATGGGGCAACAGCGAGCAGTACTTC. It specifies CASSEWGNSEQYF.

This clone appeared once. In DNA, the CDR3 is TGCGCCAGCAGCTTGGATGGGACAGGAGCCAATGGCTACACCTTC. Translation gives CASSLDGTGANGYTF. The chain couples TRBV5-1 to TRBJ1-2; 8 bases align to TRBD1. Germline CDR1 is SGHRS and CDR2 is YFSETQ. There are 15 residues in the CDR3. Losses at the gene ends were 0 bases for V and 6 bases for J; bases not matched to a gene: 7.

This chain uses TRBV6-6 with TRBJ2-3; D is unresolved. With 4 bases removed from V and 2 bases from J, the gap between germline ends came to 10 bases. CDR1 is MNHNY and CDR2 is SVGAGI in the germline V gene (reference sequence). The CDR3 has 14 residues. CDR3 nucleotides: TGTGCCAGCAGTTGGTCGCGTTCCACAGATACGCAGTATTTT. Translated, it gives CASSWSRSTDTQYF.

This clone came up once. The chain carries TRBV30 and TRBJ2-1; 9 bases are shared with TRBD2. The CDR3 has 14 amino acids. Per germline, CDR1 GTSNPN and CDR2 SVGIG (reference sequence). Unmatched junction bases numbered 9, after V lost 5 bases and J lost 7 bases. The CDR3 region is CAWGRAGGRNEQFF. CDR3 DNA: TGTGCCTGGGGGAGGGCGGGAGGGCGTAATGAGCAGTTCTTC.